This TCR beta chain was found in a study of shared clonotypes between healthy human individuals. For the study at large: The study enrolled a couple of women and a few men aged 18 to 49.

General study points: Researchers sampled only blood; tissue repertoires likely differ.

The test was conducted at deep level. Around 310 ng DNA, some 30,000 T cell genomes, went into unsorted PBMC replicate PCRs. TCRdb keeps only in-frame clones here, not all; method: immunoSEQ multiplex PCR. The sample records 450,000 to 600,000 clones, around 79% being singletons. The V segment lost 7 bases and the J segment 5 bases; nucleotides outside the gene matches: 8. The CDR3 length is 15 residues. CDR1 is MDHEN and CDR2 is SYDVKM in the germline V gene. As for this clone: Its target is unknown.

V is TRBV28 and J is TRBJ2-3; 11 nucleotides match TRBD2. The clonotype comes from a woman between 35 and 50 years old in good health. Some clones in this sample may be carry-over from other donors' samples. Material for sequencing was PBMCs. CDR3 in amino acids: CASTVGGLAGDTQYF. The CDR3 bases are TGTGCCAGCACAGTGGGAGGACTAGCGGGAGATACGCAGTATTTT.